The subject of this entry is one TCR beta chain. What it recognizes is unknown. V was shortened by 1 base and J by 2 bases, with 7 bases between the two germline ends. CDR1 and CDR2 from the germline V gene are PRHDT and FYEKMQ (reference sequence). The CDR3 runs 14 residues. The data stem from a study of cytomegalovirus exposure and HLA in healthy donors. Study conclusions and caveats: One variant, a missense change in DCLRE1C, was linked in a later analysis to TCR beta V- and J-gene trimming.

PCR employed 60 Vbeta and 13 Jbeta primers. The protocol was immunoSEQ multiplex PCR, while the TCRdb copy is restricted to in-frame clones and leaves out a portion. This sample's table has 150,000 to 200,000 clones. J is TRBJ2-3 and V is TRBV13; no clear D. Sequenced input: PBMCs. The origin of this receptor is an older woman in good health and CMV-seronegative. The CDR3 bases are TGTGCCAGCAGCTTAGCTACGTACACAGATACGCAGTATTTT. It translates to CASSLATYTDTQYF.